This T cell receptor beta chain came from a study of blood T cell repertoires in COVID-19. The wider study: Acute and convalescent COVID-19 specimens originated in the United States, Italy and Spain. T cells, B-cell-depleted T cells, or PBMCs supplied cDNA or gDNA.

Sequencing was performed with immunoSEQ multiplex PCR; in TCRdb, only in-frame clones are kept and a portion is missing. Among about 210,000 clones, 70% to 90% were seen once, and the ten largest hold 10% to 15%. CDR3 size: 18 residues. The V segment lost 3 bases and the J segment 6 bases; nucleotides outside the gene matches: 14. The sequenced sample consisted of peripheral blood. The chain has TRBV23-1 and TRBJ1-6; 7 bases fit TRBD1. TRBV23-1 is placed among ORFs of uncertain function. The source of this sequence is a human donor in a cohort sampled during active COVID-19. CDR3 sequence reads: CASSQSDGNRDSNSPLHF. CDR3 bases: TGCGCCAGCAGTCAGTCCGATGGCAACCGGGACAGTAATTCACCCCTCCACTTT.